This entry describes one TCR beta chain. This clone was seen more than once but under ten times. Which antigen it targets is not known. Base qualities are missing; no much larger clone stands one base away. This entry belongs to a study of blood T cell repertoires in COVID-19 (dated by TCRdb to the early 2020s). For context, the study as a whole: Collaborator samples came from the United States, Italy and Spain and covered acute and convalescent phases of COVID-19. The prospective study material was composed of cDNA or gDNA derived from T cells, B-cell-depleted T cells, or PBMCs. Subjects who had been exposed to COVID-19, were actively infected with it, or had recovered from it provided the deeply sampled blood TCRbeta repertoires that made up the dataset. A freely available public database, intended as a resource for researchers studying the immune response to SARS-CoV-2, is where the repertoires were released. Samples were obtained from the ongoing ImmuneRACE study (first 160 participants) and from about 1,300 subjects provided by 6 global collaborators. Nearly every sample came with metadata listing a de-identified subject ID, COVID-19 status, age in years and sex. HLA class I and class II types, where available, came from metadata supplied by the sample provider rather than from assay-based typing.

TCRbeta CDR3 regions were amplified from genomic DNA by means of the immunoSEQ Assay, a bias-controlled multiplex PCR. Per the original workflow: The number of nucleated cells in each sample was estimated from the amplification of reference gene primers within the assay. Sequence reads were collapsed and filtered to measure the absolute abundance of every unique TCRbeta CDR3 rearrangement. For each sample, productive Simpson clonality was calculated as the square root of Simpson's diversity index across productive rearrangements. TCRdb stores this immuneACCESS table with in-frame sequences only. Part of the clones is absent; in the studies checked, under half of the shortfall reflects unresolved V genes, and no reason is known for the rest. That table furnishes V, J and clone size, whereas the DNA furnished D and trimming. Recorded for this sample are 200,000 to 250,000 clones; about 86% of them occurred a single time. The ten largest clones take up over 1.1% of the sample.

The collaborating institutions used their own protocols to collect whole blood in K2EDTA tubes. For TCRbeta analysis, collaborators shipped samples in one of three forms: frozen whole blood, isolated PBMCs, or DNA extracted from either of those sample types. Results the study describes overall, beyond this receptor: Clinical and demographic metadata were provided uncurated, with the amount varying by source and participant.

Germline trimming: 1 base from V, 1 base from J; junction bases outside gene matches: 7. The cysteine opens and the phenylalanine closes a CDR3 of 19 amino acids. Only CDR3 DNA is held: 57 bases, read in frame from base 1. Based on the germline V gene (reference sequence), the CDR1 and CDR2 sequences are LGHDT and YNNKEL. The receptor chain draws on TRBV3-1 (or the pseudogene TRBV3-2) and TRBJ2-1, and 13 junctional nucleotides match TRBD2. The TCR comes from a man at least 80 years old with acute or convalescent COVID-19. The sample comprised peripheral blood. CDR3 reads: CASSQVGGTSGTSYNEQFF. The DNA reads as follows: TGTGCCAGCAGCCAAGTTGGGGGGACTAGCGGGACTTCCTACAATGAGCAGTTCTTC.